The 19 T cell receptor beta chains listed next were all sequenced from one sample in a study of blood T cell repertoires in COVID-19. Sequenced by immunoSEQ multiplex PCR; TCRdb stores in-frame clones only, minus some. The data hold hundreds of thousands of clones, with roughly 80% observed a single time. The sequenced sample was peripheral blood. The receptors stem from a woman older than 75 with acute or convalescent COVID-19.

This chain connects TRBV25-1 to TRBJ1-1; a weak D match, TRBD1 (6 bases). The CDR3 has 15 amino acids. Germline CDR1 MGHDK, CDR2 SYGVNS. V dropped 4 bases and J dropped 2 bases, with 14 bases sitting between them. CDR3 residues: CASSAGGRRNTEAFF. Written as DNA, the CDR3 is TGTGCCAGCAGTGCGGGGGGCCGGCGAAACACTGAAGCTTTCTTT.

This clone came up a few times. CDR3 region: CASGFYGTGELFF. CDR3 sequence (DNA): TGTGCTAGTGGTTTCTATGGTACCGGGGAGCTGTTTTTT. This chain connects TRBV12-5 to TRBJ2-2; D is uncertain. Germline CDR1 is LGHNT and CDR2 is FRNRAP. The germline V and J ends were trimmed by 3 bases and 5 bases, with 7 bases remaining between them. This CDR3 is built from 13 residues.

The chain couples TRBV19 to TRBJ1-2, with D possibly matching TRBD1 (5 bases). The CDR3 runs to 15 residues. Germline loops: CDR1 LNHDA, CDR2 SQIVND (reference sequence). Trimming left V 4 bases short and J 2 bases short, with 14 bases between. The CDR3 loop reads CASSRGRTPNYGYTF. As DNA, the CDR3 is TGTGCCAGTAGTAGGGGCAGGACCCCAAACTATGGCTACACCTTC.

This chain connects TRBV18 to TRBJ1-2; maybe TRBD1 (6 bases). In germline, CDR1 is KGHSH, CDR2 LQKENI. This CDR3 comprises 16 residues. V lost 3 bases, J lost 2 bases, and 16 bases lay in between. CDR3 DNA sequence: TGTGCCAGCTCACCGCGGAAGGACAGCCTCAACTATGGCTACACCTTC. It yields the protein CASSPRKDSLNYGYTF.

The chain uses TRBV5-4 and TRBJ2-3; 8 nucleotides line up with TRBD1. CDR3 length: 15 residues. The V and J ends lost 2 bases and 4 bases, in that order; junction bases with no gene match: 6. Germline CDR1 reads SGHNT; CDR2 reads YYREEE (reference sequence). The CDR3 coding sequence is TGTGCCAGCAGCTTTTACAGGGGGTATTCAGATACGCAGTATTTT. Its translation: CASSFYRGYSDTQYF.

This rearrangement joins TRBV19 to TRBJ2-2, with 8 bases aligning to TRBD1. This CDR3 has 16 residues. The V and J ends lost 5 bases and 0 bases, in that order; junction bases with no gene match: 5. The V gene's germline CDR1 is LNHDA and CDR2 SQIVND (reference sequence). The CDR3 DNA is TGTGCCAGTAGTGCGGGACAGGTTACGAACACCGGGGAGCTGTTTTTT. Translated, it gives CASSAGQVTNTGELFF.

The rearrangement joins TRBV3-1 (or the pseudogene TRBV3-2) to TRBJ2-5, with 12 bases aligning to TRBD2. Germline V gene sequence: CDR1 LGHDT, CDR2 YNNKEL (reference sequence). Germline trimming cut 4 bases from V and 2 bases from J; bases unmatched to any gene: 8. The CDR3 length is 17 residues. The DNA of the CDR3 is TGTGCCAGCAGCCGATCTATGGGACTAGCGGGTCAAGAGACCCAGTACTTC. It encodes CASSRSMGLAGQETQYF.

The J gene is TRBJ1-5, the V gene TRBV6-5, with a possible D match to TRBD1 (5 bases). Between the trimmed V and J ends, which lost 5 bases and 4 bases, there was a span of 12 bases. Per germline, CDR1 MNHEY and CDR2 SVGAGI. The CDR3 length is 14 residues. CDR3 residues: CASSRDGGNQPQHF. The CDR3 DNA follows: TGTGCCAGCAGTCGGGACGGGGGAAATCAGCCCCAGCATTTT.

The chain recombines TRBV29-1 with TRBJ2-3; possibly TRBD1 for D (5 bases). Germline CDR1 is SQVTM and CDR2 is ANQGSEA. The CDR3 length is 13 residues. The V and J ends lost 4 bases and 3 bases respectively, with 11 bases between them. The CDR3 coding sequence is TGCAGCGTTGCCGAGGCAGGGACAGATACGCAGTATTTT. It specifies CSVAEAGTDTQYF.

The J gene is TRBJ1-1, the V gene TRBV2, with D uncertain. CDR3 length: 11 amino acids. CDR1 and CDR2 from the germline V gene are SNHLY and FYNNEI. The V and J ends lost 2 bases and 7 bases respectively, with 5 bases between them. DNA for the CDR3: TGTGCCAGCAGTGAAAGCCGTGAAGCTTTCTTT. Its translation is CASSESREAFF.

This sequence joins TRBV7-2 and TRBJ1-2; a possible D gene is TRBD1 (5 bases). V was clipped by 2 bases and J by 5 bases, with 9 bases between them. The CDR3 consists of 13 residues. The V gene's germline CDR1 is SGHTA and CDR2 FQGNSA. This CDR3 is CASSLPGRYGYTF. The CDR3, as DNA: TGTGCCAGCAGCTTACCAGGGAGGTATGGCTACACCTTC. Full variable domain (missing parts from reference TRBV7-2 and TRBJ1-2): GAGVSQSPSNKVTEKGKDVELRCDPISGHTALYWYRQSLGQGLEFLIYFQGNSAPDKSGLPSDRFSAERTGGSVSTLTIQRTQQEDSAVYLCASSLPGRYGYTFGSGTRLTVV.

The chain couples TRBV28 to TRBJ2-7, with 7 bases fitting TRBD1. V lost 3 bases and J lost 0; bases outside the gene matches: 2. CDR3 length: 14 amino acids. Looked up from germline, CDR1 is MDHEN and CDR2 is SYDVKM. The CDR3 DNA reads TGTGCCAGCAGTTTGACAGGGAGCTCCTACGAGCAGTACTTC. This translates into CASSLTGSSYEQYF.

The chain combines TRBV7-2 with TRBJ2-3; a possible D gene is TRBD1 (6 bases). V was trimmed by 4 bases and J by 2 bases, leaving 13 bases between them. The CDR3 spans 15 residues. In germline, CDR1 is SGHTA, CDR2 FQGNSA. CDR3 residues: CASSSQTGYTDTQYF. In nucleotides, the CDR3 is TGTGCCAGCAGCTCCCAGACAGGTTACACAGATACGCAGTATTTT. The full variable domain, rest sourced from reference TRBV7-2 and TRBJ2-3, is GAGVSQSPSNKVTEKGKDVELRCDPISGHTALYWYRQSLGQGLEFLIYFQGNSAPDKSGLPSDRFSAERTGGSVSTLTIQRTQQEDSAVYLCASSSQTGYTDTQYFGPGTRLTVL.

CDR3 coding DNA: TGTGCCAGCAGCTTTTTTAGCAGAAGTAATGAAAAACTGTTTTTT. Translated, it gives CASSFFSRSNEKLFF. The chain links TRBV7-8 to TRBJ1-4; D not resolved. The V end lost 3 bases, the J end lost 4 bases, and 12 bases lay between the germline ends. Germline CDR1 SGHVS, CDR2 FQNEAQ. The CDR3 runs to 15 residues.

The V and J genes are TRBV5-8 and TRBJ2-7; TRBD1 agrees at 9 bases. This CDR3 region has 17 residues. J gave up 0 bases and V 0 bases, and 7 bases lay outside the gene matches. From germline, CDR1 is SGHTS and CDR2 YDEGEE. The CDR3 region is CASSLAAGQGFSYEQYF. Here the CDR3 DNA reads TGTGCCAGCAGCTTGGCTGCGGGACAGGGTTTCTCCTACGAGCAGTACTTC.

DNA for the CDR3: TGTGCCAGCAGTCCTCCCGGGACAGGGAATGAAAAACTGTTTTTT. This codes for CASSPPGTGNEKLFF. The J gene is TRBJ1-4, the V gene TRBV28; TRBD1 matches 9 bases. This CDR3 region has 15 residues. Trimming at V came to 5 bases and at J to 5 bases, leaving 6 bases not matched to a gene. Germline loops: CDR1 MDHEN, CDR2 SYDVKM.

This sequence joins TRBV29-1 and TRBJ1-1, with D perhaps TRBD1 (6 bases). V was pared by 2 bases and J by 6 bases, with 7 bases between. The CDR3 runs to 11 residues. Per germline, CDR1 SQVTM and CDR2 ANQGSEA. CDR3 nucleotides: TGCAGCGTTGAAAAGGGGGCTGAAGCTTTCTTT. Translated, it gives CSVEKGAEAFF.

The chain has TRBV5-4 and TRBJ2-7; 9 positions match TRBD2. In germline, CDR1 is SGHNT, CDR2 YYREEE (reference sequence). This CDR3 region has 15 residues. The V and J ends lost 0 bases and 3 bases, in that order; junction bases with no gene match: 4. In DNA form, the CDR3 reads TGTGCCAGCAGCTTGGAACTAGCGGGCCACTACGAGCAGTACTTC. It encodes CASSLELAGHYEQYF.

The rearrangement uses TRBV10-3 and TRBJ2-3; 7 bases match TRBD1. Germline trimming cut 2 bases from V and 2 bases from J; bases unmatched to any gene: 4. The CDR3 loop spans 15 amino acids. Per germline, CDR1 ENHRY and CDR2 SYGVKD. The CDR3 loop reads CAISEGDSYTDTQYF. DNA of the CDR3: TGTGCCATCAGTGAGGGGGACAGTTACACAGATACGCAGTATTTT.